Each of the 22 T cell receptor beta chains below was sequenced from the same sample in a study of blood T cells in healthy people across ages. Next came a second PCR, run for about 6 to 12 cycles, which used a sample-barcoded 5' primer along with a J-beta primer mix. TCRdb independently ran MiXCR on the 5' RACE reads; one entry per CDR3 protein. The table records a few hundred thousand distinct CDR3 sequences, around a quarter of them present only once. These data also formed part of another study, on T cells of mothers and their children.

The sample consisted of blood. The receptors derive from a boy aged 2 to 10 in good health.

This clonotype was detected only a few times. The chain uses TRBV14 and TRBJ1-5; the D gene is possibly TRBD1 (6 bases). This CDR3 is 13 amino acids long. Between the trimmed V and J ends, which lost 4 bases and 5 bases, there was a span of 9 bases. Germline CDR1 and CDR2: SGHDN and FVKESK. CDR3 nucleotides: TGTGCCAGCAGCCGGGGGCTAGATCAGCCCCAGCATTTT. The encoded protein is CASSRGLDQPQHF.

The chain links TRBV29-1 to TRBJ2-3; possibly TRBD1 for D (5 bases). CDR3 size: 13 residues. Trimming stripped 5 bases from V and 1 base from J, with 10 bases between. Germline loops: CDR1 SQVTM, CDR2 ANQGSEA. CDR3 in DNA: TGCAGCGTTCAGGGCGTCGGCACAGATACGCAGTATTTT. Encoded protein: CSVQGVGTDTQYF.

This clonotype has only a few counts. The chain is built from TRBV29-1 and TRBJ2-5; 9 bases match TRBD2. TRBJ2-7 matches the DNA end more closely, so the J call is doubtful. CDR3 length: 14 residues. The germline gives CDR1 SQVTM, CDR2 ANQGSEA. The CDR3 protein is CSVELAGNTYEQYF. As DNA, the CDR3 is TGCAGCGTTGAGCTAGCGGGGAATACCTACGAGCAGTACTTC.

This clonotype occurred a few times. The chain joins TRBV20-1 to TRBJ2-3; maybe TRBD2 (6 bases). V was trimmed by 5 bases and J by 1 base, leaving 16 bases between them. There are 15 residues in the CDR3. In germline, CDR1 is DFQATT, CDR2 SNEGSKA (reference sequence). This CDR3 reads CSALTGLLRTDTQYF. As DNA, the CDR3 is TGCAGTGCTCTTACGGGACTCCTCCGCACAGATACGCAGTATTTT.

This clonotype was recorded a few times. The rearrangement uses TRBV10-1 and TRBJ2-3, with 10 bases fitting TRBD1. Germline CDR1 WNHNN, CDR2 SYGVQD (reference sequence). CDR3 length: 14 residues. V was pared by 5 bases and J by 6 bases, with 5 bases of the junction left unmatched. The CDR3 DNA reads as TGCGCCAGCAGTTCCGGGACAGGGGCCGATACGCAGTATTTT. It is translated as CASSSGTGADTQYF.

This clonotype appeared once. This chain joins TRBV9 and TRBJ2-1; tentative D call: TRBD2 (6 bases). Germline CDR1 SGDLS, CDR2 YYNGEE. The CDR3 is 16 residues long. Trimming pared 0 bases from V and 2 bases from J, leaving 12 bases between. This CDR3 is CASSVGGGDPYNEQFF. In DNA form, the CDR3 reads TGTGCCAGCAGCGTAGGTGGCGGGGACCCCTACAATGAGCAGTTCTTC. Combining the CDR3 with reference TRBV9 and TRBJ2-1 gives the whole variable domain DSGVTQTPKHLITATGQRVTLRCSPRSGDLSVYWYQQSLDQGLQFLIQYYNGEERAKGNILERFSAQQFPDLHSELNLSSLELGDSALYFCASSVGGGDPYNEQFFGPGTRLTVL.

The chain combines TRBV7-9 with TRBJ2-3; possible D gene TRBD2, 6 bases. The CDR3 is 16 amino acids. V gave up 6 bases and J gave up 0 bases, with 16 bases separating them. CDR1 and CDR2 (germline): SEHNR, FQNEAQ (reference sequence). The CDR3 nucleotides read TGTGCCAGCAGTATCACCGGACTAACAAGCACAGATACGCAGTATTTT. Protein product: CASSITGLTSTDTQYF.

This chain links TRBV4-3 with TRBJ2-5, with TRBD2 identical over 11 bases. CDR1 and CDR2 from the germline V gene are LGHNA and YSLEER. V lost 3 bases and J lost 4; bases outside the gene matches: 10. The CDR3 contains 17 residues. DNA of the CDR3: TGCGCCAGCAGCCATGTTAGCGGGAGGGATAGCGGAGAGACCCAGTACTTC. The encoded protein is CASSHVSGRDSGETQYF.

This clonotype has just a few counts. The chain carries TRBV5-4 and TRBJ1-6; 12 positions agree with TRBD1. CDR1 and CDR2 from the germline V gene are SGHNT and YYREEE (reference sequence). V shed 4 bases, J shed 9 bases, and the junction held 5 bases outside the gene matches. This CDR3 region has 15 residues. The CDR3 reads CASSRGQGAGSPLHF. The CDR3 DNA reads TGTGCCAGCAGCCGGGGACAGGGGGCTGGTTCACCCCTCCACTTT.

The chain carries TRBV20-1 and TRBJ2-5; D may be TRBD2 (5 bases). The J call may be faulty, since TRBJ2-7 better matches the DNA end. Germline values: CDR1 DFQATT, CDR2 SNEGSKA (reference sequence). The CDR3 is 14 residues long. The CDR3 region is CSAASGTSLYEQYF. Written as DNA, the CDR3 is TGCAGTGCCGCCAGCGGCACCTCCCTCTACGAGCAGTACTTC.

V gene TRBV20-1 combines with J gene TRBJ2-7; D unclear. Germline assignment: CDR1 DFQATT and CDR2 SNEGSKA (reference sequence). Trimming stripped 7 bases from V and 5 bases from J, with 12 bases between. The CDR3 consists of 11 residues. The CDR3 DNA follows: TGCAGTGTGAACTCCCCCAACGAGCAGTACTTC. Translation: CSVNSPNEQYF.

This chain connects TRBV20-1 to TRBJ1-2; no firm D call. The CDR3 runs to 12 residues. The V end lost 3 bases, the J end lost 4 bases, and 9 bases lay between the germline ends. Germline V gene data show CDR1 as DFQATT and CDR2 as SNEGSKA (reference sequence). CDR3 bases: TGCAGTGCTAGGTTGGGAAGCTATGGCTACACCTTC. It yields the protein CSARLGSYGYTF.

CDR3 nucleotides: TGTGCCAGCGCATCTGGGGGAGCCGGCGAGCAGTACTTC. Its protein is CASASGGAGEQYF. The chain joins TRBV27 to TRBJ2-1, with D perhaps given as TRBD1 or TRBD2 (5 bases each). The J call may be mistaken, given a closer DNA end match to TRBJ2-7. The germline CDR1 and CDR2 sequences are MNHEY and SMNVEV (reference sequence). The CDR3 is made up of 13 amino acids.

V and J are TRBV10-3 and TRBJ2-4; 9 positions agree with TRBD1. CDR3 length equals 16 residues. With V trimmed by 6 bases and J by 2 bases, 8 bases remained unmatched. Looked up from germline, CDR1 is ENHRY and CDR2 is SYGVKD. The CDR3 loop reads CAISNGTGSPKNIQYF. The CDR3 region has the DNA TGTGCCATCAGCAACGGGACAGGGTCGCCCAAAAACATTCAGTACTTC.

The genes are TRBV29-1 and TRBJ1-1; D not certain. V was trimmed by 3 bases and J by 2 bases, leaving 19 bases between them. The CDR3 contains 16 residues. Germline CDR1 is SQVTM and CDR2 is ANQGSEA. CDR3 DNA sequence: TGCAGCGTTGATCCGGGATTAAACATGGGAAACACTGAAGCTTTCTTT. Translating it yields CSVDPGLNMGNTEAFF.

V and J are TRBV3-1 and TRBJ2-3; D may be TRBD1 (6 bases). The CDR3 has 16 amino acids. Germline-derived CDR1 and CDR2 are LGHDT and YNNKEL (reference sequence). The ends were cut back, 4 bases at V and 0 bases at J, with 14 bases in the middle. The CDR3 DNA is TGTGCCAGCAGCCCCCTCAGGGGAACGAGCACAGATACGCAGTATTTT. Residues: CASSPLRGTSTDTQYF.

The chain is built from TRBV30 and TRBJ1-2, with TRBD1 as a possible D gene (6 bases). The V and J ends lost 7 bases and 14 bases respectively, with 23 bases between them. The germline CDR1 and CDR2 sequences are GTSNPN and SVGIG (reference sequence). The CDR3 totals 12 residues. CDR3 coding DNA: TGTGCCTCCCCCCGGACAGCAGGAGGACGGACCTTC. It translates to CASPRTAGGRTF.

The chain combines TRBV12-2 with TRBJ2-7; the table's D call of TRBD2 was not tested on the DNA. TRBV12-2 is a documented pseudogene. The length of the CDR3 is 12 residues. This CDR3 reads CASRLLVYEQYF. The CDR3 region has the DNA TGTGCAAGTCGCTTACTAGTTTACGAGCAGTACTTC.

This clonotype was detected many times. This chain joins TRBV12-3 or TRBV12-4 and TRBJ1-2, with TRBD1 identical over 9 bases. Losses at the gene ends were 5 bases for V and 4 bases for J; bases not matched to a gene: 2. This CDR3 contains 13 residues. The DNA of the CDR3 is TGTGCCAGCAGTACGACAGGGGGCTATGGCTACACCTTC. It encodes CASSTTGGYGYTF.

This clonotype was seen more than once but under ten times. Germline and junction disagree at one end, which may indicate a read error. The chain combines TRBV24-1 with TRBJ2-5; possible D gene TRBD2, 5 bases. The CDR3 spans 13 residues. Germline CDR1 reads KGHDR; CDR2 reads SFDVKD. CDR3: CATSDLAEETQCF. The CDR3 coding sequence is TGTGCCACCAGTGATTTAGCGGAAGAGACCCAGTGCTTC.

The chain recombines TRBV18 with TRBJ1-5; D is possibly TRBD1 (5 bases). Germline V lookup: CDR1 KGHSH, CDR2 LQKENI. CDR3 length: 14 residues. Between the trimmed V and J ends, which lost 6 bases and 6 bases, there was a span of 15 bases. For the CDR3, the DNA is TGTGCCAGCTCGGGGCTGGGGAAGGTTCAGCCCCAGCATTTT. Translated: CASSGLGKVQPQHF. Filled out from reference TRBV18 and TRBJ1-5, the complete variable domain reads NAGVMQNPRHLVRRRGQEARLRCSPMKGHSHVYWYRQLPEEGLKFMVYLQKENIIDESGMPKERFSAEFPKEGPSILRIQQVVRGDSAAYFCASSGLGKVQPQHFGDGTRLSIL.

This clonotype was counted at least ten times. The chain couples TRBV7-2 to TRBJ2-5; 7 nucleotides align to TRBD2. CDR1 is SGHTA, CDR2 FQGNSA, per germline. Trimming took 2 bases from V and 5 from J; bases not matched to a gene: 8. There are 15 residues in the CDR3. The CDR3 region is CASSLLAGREETQYF. The CDR3 DNA reads TGTGCCAGCAGCTTACTCGCGGGGAGGGAGGAGACCCAGTACTTC. The entire variable domain, with the rest obtained from reference TRBV7-2 and TRBJ2-5, is as follows: GAGVSQSPSNKVTEKGKDVELRCDPISGHTALYWYRQSLGQGLEFLIYFQGNSAPDKSGLPSDRFSAERTGGSVSTLTIQRTQQEDSAVYLCASSLLAGREETQYFGPGTRLLVL.